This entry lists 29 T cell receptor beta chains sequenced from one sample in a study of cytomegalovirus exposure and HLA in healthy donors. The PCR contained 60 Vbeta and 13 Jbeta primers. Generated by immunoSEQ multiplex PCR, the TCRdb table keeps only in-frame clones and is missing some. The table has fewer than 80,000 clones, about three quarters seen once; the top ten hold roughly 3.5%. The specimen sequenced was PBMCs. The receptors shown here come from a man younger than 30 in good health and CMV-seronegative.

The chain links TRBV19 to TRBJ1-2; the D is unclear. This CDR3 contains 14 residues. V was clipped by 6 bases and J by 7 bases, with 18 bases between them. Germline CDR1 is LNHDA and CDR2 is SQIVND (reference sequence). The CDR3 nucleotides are TGTGCCAGTAGCCCACGCGGTTTTGGATTTGGCTACACCTTC. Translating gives CASSPRGFGFGYTF.

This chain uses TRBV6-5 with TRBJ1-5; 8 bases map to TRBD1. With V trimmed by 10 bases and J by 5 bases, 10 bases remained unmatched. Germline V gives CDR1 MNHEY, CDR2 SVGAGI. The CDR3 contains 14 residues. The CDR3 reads CATNRDRFDQPQHF. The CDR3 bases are TGTGCCACAAACCGGGACAGGTTCGATCAGCCCCAGCATTTT.

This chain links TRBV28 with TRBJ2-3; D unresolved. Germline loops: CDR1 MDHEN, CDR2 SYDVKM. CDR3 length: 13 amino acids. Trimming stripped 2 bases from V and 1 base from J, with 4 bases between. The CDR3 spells CASSLQGTDTQYF. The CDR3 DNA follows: TGTGCCAGCAGTTTACAGGGCACAGATACGCAGTATTTT.

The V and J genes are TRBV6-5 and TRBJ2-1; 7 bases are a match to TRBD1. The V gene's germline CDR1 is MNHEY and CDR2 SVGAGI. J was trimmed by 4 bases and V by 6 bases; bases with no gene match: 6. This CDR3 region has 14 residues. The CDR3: CASRQGIGYNEQFF. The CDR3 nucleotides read TGTGCCAGCAGACAGGGGATCGGGTACAATGAGCAGTTCTTC.

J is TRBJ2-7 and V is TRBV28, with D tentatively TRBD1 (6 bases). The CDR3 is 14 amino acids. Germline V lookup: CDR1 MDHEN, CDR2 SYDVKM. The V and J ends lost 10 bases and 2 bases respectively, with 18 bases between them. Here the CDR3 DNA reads TGTGCCACTTCAAAACCTGCAGGGGCCTACGAGCAGTACGTC. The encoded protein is CATSKPAGAYEQYV.

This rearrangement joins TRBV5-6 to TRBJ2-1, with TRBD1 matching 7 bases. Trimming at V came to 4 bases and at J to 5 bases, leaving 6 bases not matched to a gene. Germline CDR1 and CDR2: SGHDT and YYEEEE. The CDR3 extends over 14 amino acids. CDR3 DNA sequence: TGTGCCAGCAGCCCGACCGACAGGGACAATGAGCAGTTCTTC. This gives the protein CASSPTDRDNEQFF.

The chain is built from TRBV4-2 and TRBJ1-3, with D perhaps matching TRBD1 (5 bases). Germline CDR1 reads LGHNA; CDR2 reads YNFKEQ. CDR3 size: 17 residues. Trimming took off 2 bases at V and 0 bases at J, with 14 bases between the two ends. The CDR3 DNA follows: TGTGCCAGCAGCCAAATTCCGGACATCAGCTCTGGAAACACCATATATTTT. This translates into CASSQIPDISSGNTIYF.

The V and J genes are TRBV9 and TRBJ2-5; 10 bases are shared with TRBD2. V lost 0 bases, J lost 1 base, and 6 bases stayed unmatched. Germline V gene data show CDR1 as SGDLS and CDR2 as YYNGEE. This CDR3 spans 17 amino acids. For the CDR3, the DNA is TGTGCCAGCAGCGTAGACACTAGCGGGGCCTCCCAAGAGACCCAGTACTTC. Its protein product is CASSVDTSGASQETQYF.

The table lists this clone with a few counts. CDR3 region: CASNSEITGELFF. The CDR3 nucleotides read TGCGCCAGCAATTCAGAAATCACCGGGGAGCTGTTTTTT. The chain uses TRBV5-1 and TRBJ2-2; D is undetermined. With 6 bases removed from V and 4 bases from J, the gap between germline ends came to 10 bases. CDR1 and CDR2 (germline): SGHRS, YFSETQ. The CDR3 is made up of 13 amino acids.

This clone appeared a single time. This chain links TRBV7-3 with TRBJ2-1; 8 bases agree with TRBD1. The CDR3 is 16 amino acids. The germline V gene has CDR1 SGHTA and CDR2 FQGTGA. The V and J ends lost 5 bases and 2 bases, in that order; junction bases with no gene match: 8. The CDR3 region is CASSKQGGFTYNEQFF. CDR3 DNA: TGTGCCAGCAGCAAACAGGGGGGCTTTACCTACAATGAGCAGTTCTTC.

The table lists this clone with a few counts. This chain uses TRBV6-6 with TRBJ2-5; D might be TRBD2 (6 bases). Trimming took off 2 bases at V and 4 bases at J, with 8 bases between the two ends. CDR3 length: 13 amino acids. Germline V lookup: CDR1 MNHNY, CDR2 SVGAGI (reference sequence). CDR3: CASSYLGGETQYF. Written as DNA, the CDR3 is TGTGCCAGCAGTTACCTGGGGGGAGAGACCCAGTACTTC.

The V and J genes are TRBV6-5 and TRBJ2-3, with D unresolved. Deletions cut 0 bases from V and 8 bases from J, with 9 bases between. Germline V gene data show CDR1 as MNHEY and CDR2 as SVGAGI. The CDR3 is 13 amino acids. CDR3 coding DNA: TGTGCCAGCAGTTACTCGATGACTGTTACGCAGTATTTT. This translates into CASSYSMTVTQYF.

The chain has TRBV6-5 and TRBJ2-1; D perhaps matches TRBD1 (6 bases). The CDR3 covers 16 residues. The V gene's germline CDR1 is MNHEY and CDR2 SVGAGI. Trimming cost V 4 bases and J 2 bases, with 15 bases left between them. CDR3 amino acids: CASSSLQGITYNEQFF. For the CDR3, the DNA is TGTGCCAGCAGTTCCCTACAGGGTATTACCTACAATGAGCAGTTCTTC.

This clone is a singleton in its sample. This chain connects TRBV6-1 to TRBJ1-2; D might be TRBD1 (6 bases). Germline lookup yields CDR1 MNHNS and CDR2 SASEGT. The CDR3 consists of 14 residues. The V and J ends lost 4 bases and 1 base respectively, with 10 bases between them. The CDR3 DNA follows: TGTGCCAGCAGTGGGACAGATTATAACTATGGCTACACCTTC. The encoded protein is CASSGTDYNYGYTF.

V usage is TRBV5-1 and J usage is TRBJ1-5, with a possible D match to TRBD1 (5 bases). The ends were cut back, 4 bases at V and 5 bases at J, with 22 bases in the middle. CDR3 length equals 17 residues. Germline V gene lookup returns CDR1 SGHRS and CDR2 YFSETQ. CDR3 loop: CASSPTAVGQGDQPQHF. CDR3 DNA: TGCGCCAGCAGCCCGACCGCCGTGGGTCAGGGCGATCAGCCCCAGCATTTT. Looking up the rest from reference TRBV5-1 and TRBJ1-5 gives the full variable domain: KAGVTQTPRYLIKTRGQQVTLSCSPISGHRSVSWYQQTPGQGLQFLFEYFSETQRNKGNFPGRFSGRQFSNSRSEMNVSTLELGDSALYLCASSPTAVGQGDQPQHFGDGTRLSIL.

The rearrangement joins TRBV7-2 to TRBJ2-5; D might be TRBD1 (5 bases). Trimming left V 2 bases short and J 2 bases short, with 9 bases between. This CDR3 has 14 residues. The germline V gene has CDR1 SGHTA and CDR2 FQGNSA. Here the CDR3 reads CASSLSGKQETQYF. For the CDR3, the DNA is TGTGCCAGCAGCTTATCAGGGAAACAAGAGACCCAGTACTTC.

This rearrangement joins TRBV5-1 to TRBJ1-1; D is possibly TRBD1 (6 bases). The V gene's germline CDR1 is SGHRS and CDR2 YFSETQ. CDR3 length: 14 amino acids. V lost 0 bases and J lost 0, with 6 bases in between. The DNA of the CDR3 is TGCGCCAGCAGCTTGGACAGGGTGAACACTGAAGCTTTCTTT. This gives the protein CASSLDRVNTEAFF.

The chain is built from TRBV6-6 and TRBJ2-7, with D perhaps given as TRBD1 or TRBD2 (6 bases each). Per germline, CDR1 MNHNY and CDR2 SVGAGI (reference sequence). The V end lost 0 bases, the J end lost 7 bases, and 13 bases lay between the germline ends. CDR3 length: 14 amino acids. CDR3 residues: CASSYSHGGREQYV. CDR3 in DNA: TGTGCCAGCAGTTACTCACATGGGGGGCGGGAGCAGTACGTC.

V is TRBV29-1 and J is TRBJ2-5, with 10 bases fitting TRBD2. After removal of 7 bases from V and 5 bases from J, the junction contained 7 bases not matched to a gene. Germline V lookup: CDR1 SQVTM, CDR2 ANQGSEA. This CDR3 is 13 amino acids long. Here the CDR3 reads CSGALAGKETQYF. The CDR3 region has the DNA TGCAGCGGCGCACTAGCGGGGAAGGAGACCCAGTACTTC.

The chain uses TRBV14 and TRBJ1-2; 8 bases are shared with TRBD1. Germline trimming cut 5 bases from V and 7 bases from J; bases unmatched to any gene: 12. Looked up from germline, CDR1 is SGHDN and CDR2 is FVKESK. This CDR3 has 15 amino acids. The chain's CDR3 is CASSFVHDRGVGYTF. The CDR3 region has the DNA TGTGCCAGCAGCTTCGTCCACGACAGGGGCGTTGGCTACACCTTC.

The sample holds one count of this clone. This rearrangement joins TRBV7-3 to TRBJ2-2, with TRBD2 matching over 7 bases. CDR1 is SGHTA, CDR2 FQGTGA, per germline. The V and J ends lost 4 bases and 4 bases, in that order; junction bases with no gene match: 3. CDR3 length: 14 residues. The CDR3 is CASSSPGGTGELFF. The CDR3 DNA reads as TGTGCCAGCAGCTCGCCGGGGGGCACCGGGGAGCTGTTTTTT.

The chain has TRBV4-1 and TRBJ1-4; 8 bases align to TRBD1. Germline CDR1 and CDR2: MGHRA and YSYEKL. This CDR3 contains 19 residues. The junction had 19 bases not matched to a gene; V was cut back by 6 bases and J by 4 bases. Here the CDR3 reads CASSQSPWDRSPINEKLFF. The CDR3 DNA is TGCGCCAGCAGTCAATCCCCATGGGACAGGAGCCCTATTAATGAAAAACTGTTTTTT.

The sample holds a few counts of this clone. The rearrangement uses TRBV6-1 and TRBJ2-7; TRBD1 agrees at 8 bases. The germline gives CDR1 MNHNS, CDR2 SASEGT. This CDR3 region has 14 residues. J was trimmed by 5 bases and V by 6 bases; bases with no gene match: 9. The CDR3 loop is CASRPSGGYDEQYF. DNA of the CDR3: TGTGCCAGCAGACCATCAGGGGGCTACGACGAGCAGTACTTC.

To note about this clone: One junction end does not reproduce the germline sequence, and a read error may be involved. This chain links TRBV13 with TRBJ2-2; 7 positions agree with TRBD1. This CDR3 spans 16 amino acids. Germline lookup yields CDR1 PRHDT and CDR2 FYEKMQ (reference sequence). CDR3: CANSLGGQAPTGELFF. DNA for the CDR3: TGTGCCAACAGCTTAGGTGGACAGGCTCCCACCGGGGAGCTGTTTTTT.

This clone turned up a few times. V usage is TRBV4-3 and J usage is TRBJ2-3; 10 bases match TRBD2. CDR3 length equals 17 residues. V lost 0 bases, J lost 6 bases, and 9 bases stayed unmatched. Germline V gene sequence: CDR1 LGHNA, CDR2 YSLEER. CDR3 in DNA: TGCGCCAGCAGCCAAGACGCCAGCGGGGGGGTATGGGATACGCAGTATTTT. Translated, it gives CASSQDASGGVWDTQYF.

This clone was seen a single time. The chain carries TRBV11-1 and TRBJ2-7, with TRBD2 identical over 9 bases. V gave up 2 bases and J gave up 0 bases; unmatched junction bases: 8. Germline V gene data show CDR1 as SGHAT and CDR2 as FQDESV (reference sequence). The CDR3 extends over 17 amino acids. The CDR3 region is CASSLRGAGGRSYEQYF. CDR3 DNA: TGTGCCAGCAGCTTACGAGGAGCGGGGGGCCGCTCCTACGAGCAGTACTTC.

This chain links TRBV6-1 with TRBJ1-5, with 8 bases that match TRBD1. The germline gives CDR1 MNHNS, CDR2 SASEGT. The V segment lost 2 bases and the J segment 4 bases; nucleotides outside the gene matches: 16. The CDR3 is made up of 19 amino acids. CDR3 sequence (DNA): TGTGCCAGCAGTGAATCTATTCTGCAGGGGGCGTCCCGGAATCAGCCCCAGCATTTT. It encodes CASSESILQGASRNQPQHF.

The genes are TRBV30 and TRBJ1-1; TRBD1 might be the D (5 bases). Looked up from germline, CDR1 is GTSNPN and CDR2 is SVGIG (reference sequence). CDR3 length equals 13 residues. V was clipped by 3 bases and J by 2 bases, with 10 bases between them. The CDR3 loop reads CAWRTDVNTEAFF. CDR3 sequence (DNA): TGTGCCTGGAGGACAGATGTAAACACTGAAGCTTTCTTT.

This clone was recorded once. In nucleotides, the CDR3 is TGTGCCAGCAGCCCGACTAGCGGGCGTAGCACAGATACGCAGTATTTT. Protein: CASSPTSGRSTDTQYF. This chain connects TRBV7-6 to TRBJ2-3; 10 bases line up with TRBD2. The CDR3 length is 16 residues. Germline V gene sequence: CDR1 SGHVS, CDR2 FNYEAQ. After removal of 5 bases from V and 0 bases from J, the junction contained 5 bases not matched to a gene.